The sequence of this T cell receptor beta chain was determined in a study of post-analysis software for immune sequencing data. Study background: Clinical courses comprised relapsing-remitting, secondary progressive and progressive-relapsing multiple sclerosis. Study-level findings and limits: Controls significantly exceeded multiple sclerosis patients in normalized Chao1 diversity. TRBV5-6, TRBV5-1 and TRBV20-1 belonged to a set of roughly 5 TRBV segments that were more frequent in patients than controls.

Presence of unique molecular identifiers characterized the TCR beta cDNA libraries. Using its own MiXCR run on the PCR reads, TCRdb lists one record per CDR3 protein. Of hundreds of thousands of distinct CDR3 sequences in the sample, 35% to 45% are singletons; the top ten hold about 8%. The CDR3 spans 15 residues. The V end was cut by 3 bases, the J end by 1 base, with 14 bases between. Germline CDR1 reads DFQATT; CDR2 reads SNEGSKA (reference sequence). A remark on this clonotype: The target antigen is unknown.

The TCR comes from a girl aged 2 to 10 with multiple sclerosis. This rearrangement joins TRBV20-1 to TRBJ2-3, with D perhaps TRBD1 or TRBD2 (6 bases each). Sequencing input: blood. DNA of the CDR3: TGCAGTGCTAGGGGTCTGGGGGGCCGCACAGATACGCAGTATTTT. This translates into CSARGLGGRTDTQYF.